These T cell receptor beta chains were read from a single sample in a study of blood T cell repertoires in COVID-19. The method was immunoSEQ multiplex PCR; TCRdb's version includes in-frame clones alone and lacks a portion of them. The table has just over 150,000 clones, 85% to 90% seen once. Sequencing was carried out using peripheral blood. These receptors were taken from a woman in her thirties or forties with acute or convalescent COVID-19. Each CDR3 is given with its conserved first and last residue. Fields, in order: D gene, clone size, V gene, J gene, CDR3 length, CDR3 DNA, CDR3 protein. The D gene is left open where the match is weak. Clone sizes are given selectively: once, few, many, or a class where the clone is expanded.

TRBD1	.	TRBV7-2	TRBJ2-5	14	TGTGCCAGCAGCGCCGGGACAGGGTGGGAGACCCAGTACTTC	CASSAGTGWETQYF
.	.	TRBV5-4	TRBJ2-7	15	TGTGCCAGCAGCTTGGAGGGCCGGGGAATCTACGAGCAGTACTTC	CASSLEGRGIYEQYF
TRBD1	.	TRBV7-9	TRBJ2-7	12	TGTGCCAGCAGCCGACAGGGAGCCGAGCAGTACTTC	CASSRQGAEQYF
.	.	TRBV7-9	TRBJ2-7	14	TGTGCCAGCAGCTTAGCCACAGGGTCCTACGAGCAGTACTTC	CASSLATGSYEQYF
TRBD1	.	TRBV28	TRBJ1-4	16	TGTGCCAGCAGCTCCCTCGGAACAGGGGGCACATTGGGACTGTTTTTT	CASSSLGTGGTLGLFF
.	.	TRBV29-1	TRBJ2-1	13	TGCAGCGTTTCTAGCGCGTCCTACAATGAGCAGTTCTTC	CSVSSASYNEQFF
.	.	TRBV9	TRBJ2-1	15	TGTGCCAGCAGCCCCCCAGTACCCTCCTACAATGAGCAGTTCTTC	CASSPPVPSYNEQFF
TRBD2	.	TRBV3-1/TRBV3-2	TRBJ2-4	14	TGTGCCAGCAGCCAAGTGATAGGGAGGGACATTCAGTACTTC	CASSQVIGRDIQYF
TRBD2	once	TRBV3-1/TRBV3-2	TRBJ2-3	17	TGTGCCAGCAGCCTTTTGGGACTAGCGGGAGTTTCAGATACGCAGTATTTT	CASSLLGLAGVSDTQYF
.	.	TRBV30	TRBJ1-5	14	TGTGCCTGCGATCCAGGCCTTAGCAATCAGCCCCAGCATTTT	CACDPGLSNQPQHF
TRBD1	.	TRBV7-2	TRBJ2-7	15	TGTGCCAGCAGCTTAGTCGGGACAGGGTTGTACGAGCAGTACTTC	CASSLVGTGLYEQYF
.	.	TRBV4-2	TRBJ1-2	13	TGTGCCAGCAGCCAAGACAGGAACTATGGCTACACCTTC	CASSQDRNYGYTF
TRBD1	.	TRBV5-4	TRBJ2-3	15	TGTGCCAGCAGCTCAACAGGGGGTAGGTCAGATACGCAGTATTTT	CASSSTGGRSDTQYF
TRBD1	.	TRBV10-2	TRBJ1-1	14	TGCGCCAGCAGATGGTTGGACAGGGGATCGAGTCCGGCCTTT	CASRWLDRGSSPAF
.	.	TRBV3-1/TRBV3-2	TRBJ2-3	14	TGTGCCAGCAAAGTGTCAGTCAGCACAGATACGCAGTATTTT	CASKVSVSTDTQYF
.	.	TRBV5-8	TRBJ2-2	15	TGTGCCAGCAGACAACAGGGAAACATCGCCGGGGAGCTGTTTTTT	CASRQQGNIAGELFF
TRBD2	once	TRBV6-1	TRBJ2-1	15	TGTGCCAGCAGTGACCGGGGGGGGAGGTTAGATGAGCAGTTCTTC	CASSDRGGRLDEQFF
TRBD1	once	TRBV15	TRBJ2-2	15	TGTGCCACCAGCAGAGGCCAGGGGGACACCGGGGAGCTGTTTTTT	CATSRGQGDTGELFF
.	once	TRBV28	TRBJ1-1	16	TGTGCCAGCAGTCAACCGGAGGGAGGTTTTGCCACTGAAGCTTTCTTT	CASSQPEGGFATEAFF
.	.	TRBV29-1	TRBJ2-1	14	TGCAGCGTTTCGGGCGGGACCTCCTACAATGAGCAGTTCTTC	CSVSGGTSYNEQFF
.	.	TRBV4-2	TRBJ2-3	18	TGTGCCAGCAGCCAAGATACTAGCAATTCACTAAGCACAGATACGCAGTATTTT	CASSQDTSNSLSTDTQYF
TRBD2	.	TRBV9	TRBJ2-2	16	TGTGCCAGCAGCGTGGGGACTAGCGGGGCTCGTCGGGAGCTGTTTTTT	CASSVGTSGARRELFF
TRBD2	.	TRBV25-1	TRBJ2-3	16	TGTGCCAGCAGTGGAAGGACTAGCGGGGGGCTGGGTACGCAGTATTTT	CASSGRTSGGLGTQYF
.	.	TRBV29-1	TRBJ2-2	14	TGCAGCGTTGGAACCTTACAGGGTTACGGGGAGCTGTTTTTT	CSVGTLQGYGELFF
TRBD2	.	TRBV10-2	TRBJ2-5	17	TGCGCCAGCAGTGAGTCGGGTACTAGCGGCCCCGGCGAGACCCAGTACTTC	CASSESGTSGPGETQYF
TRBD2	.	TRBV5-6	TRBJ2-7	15	TGTGCCAGCAGCTGGGAGGGTATTCGGGCCTACGAGCAGTACTTC	CASSWEGIRAYEQYF
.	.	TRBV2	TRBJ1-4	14	TGTGCCAGCAGTGAAGTGAGGGAGAATGAAAAACTGTTTTTT	CASSEVRENEKLFF